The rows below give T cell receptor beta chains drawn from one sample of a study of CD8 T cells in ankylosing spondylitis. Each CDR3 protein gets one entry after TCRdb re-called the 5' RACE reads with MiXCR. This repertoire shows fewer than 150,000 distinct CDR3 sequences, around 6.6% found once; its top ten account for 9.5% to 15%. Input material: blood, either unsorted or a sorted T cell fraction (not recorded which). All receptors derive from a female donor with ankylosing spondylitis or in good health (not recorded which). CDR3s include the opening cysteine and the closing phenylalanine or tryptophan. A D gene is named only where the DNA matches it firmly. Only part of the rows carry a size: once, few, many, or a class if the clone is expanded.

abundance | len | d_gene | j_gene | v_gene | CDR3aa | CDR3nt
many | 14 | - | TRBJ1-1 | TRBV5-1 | CASSFGGAGTEAFF | TGCGCCAGCAGCTTCGGGGGCGCGGGGACTGAAGCTTTCTTT
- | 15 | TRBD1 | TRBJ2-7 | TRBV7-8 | CASSTRQGLTYEQYF | TGTGCCAGCAGCACCAGACAGGGGCTTACCTACGAGCAGTACTTC
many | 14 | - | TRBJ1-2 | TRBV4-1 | CASSPRGTVDGYTF | TGCGCCAGCAGCCCAAGGGGAACAGTTGACGGCTACACCTTC
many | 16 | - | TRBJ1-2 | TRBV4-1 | CASSRSSAVANYGYTF | TGCGCCAGCAGCCGCTCTTCAGCGGTAGCTAACTATGGCTACACCTTC
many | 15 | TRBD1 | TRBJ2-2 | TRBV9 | CASSVRDRTTGELFF | TGTGCCAGCAGCGTTCGGGACAGGACCACCGGTGAGCTGTTTTTT
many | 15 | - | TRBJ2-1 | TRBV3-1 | CASSQDGHSYNEQFF | TGTGCCAGCAGCCAAGACGGGCACTCCTACAATGAGCAGTTCTTC
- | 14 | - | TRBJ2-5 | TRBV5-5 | CASSFYTGIETQYF | TGTGCCAGCAGCTTCTACACGGGGATAGAGACCCAGTACTTC
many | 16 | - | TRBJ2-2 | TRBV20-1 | CSASLGELINTGELFF | TGCAGTGCTAGCCTCGGGGAACTGATAAACACCGGGGAGCTGTTTTTT
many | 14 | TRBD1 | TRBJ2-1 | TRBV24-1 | CATSETGGIDEQFF | TGTGCCACCAGTGAGACAGGGGGTATTGATGAGCAGTTCTTC
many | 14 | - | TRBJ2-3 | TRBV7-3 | CASSSTEFTDTQYF | TGTGCCAGCAGCTCGACGGAGTTCACAGATACGCAGTATTTT
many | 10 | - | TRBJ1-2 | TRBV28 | CATYTYGYTF | TGTGCCACTTATACCTATGGCTACACCTTC
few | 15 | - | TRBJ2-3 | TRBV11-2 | CASSQGRFSTDTQYF | TGTGCCAGCAGCCAGGGCCGGTTTAGCACAGATACGCAGTATTTT
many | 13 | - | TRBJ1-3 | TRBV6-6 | CASSPPIVDTIYF | TGTGCCAGCAGCCCTCCAATTGTGGACACCATATATTTT
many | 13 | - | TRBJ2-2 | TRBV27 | CASRRVNTGELFF | TGTGCCAGCAGACGAGTTAACACCGGGGAGCTGTTTTTT
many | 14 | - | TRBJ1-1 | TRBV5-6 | CASRVSGANTEAFF | TGTGCCAGCAGAGTCTCGGGGGCGAACACTGAAGCTTTCTTT
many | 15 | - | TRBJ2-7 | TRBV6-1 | CASSPNRDSWGEQYF | TGTGCCAGCAGTCCCAACAGGGATTCGTGGGGCGAGCAGTACTTC
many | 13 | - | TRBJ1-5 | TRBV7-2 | CASSAGGVQPQHF | TGTGCCAGCAGCGCAGGTGGTGTCCAGCCCCAGCATTTT
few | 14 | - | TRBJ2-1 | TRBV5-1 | CASTLTSSYNEQFF | TGCGCCAGCACCCTAACGAGCTCCTACAATGAGCAGTTCTTC
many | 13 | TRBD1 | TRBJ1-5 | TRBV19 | CASSGTESQPQHF | TGTGCCAGTAGTGGGACAGAAAGCCAGCCCCAGCATTTT
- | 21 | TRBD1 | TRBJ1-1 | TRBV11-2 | CASSLGDRGHSGVGGNTEAFF | TGTGCCAGCAGCTTAGGGGACAGGGGGCATTCAGGGGTCGGGGGAAACACTGAAGCTTTCTTT
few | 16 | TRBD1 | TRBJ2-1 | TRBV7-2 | CASSSPGTGLHYEQFF | TGTGCCAGCAGTTCTCCCGGGACAGGGCTGCATTATGAGCAGTTCTTC
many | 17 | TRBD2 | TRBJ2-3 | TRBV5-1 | CASSLELAGGSSDTQYF | TGCGCCAGCAGCTTGGAACTAGCGGGGGGATCATCAGATACGCAGTATTTT
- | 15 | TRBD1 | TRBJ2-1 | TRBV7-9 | CASSLGQTQPHEQFF | TGTGCCAGCAGCCTGGGACAGACACAGCCCCATGAGCAGTTCTTC
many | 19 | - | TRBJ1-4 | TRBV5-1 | CASSLEGLWARTTNEKLFF | TGCGCCAGCAGCTTGGAAGGTTTGTGGGCCAGAACAACTAATGAAAAACTGTTTTTT
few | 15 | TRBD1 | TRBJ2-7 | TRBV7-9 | CASSPLGQGASEQYF | TGTGCCAGCAGTCCGCTGGGACAGGGGGCGTCCGAGCAGTACTTC
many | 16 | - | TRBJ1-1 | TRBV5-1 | CASSLGRALMNTEAFF | TGCGCCAGCAGCTTGGGAAGGGCGCTCATGAACACTGAAGCTTTCTTT
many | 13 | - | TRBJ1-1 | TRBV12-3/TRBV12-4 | CASSLLGPETATF | TGTGCCAGCAGTTTATTAGGCCCCGAGACAGCAACTTTT
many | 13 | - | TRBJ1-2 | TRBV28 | CASSLLGNYGYTF | TGTGCCAGCAGTTTATTAGGGAATTATGGCTACACCTTC
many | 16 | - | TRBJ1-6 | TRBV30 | CAWSPGLGSYNSPLHF | TGTGCCTGGAGCCCCGGTCTGGGTAGCTATAATTCACCCCTCCACTTT
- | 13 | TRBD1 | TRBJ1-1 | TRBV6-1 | CASRRTGGTEAFF | TGTGCCAGCAGGCGGACAGGGGGCACTGAAGCTTTCTTT
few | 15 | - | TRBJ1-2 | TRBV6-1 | CASSEVAPGDYGYTF | TGTGCCAGCAGTGAAGTAGCCCCAGGTGACTATGGCTACACCTTC
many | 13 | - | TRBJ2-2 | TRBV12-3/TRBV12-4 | CASSFRQNGELFF | TGTGCCAGCAGTTTTCGGCAGAACGGGGAGCTGTTTTTT
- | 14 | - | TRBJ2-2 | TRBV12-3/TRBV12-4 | CASSLPRDPGELFF | TGTGCCAGCAGTTTACCCAGGGATCCCGGGGAGCTGTTTTTT
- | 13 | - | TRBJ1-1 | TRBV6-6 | CASSYSWNTEAFF | TGTGCCAGCAGTTACTCTTGGAACACTGAAGCTTTCTTT
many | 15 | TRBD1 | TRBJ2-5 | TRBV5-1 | CASSSGQGHQETQYF | TGCGCCAGCAGCTCCGGACAGGGTCACCAAGAGACCCAGTACTTC
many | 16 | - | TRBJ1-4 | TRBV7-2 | CASSLVRAGKNEKLFF | TGTGCCAGCAGCTTAGTCAGGGCAGGGAAGAATGAAAAACTGTTTTTT
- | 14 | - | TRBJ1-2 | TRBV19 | CASSIDEGPLGYTF | TGTGCCAGTAGTATAGATGAAGGGCCGCTGGGCTACACCTTC
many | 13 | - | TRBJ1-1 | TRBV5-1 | CASSATRNTEAFF | TGCGCCAGCAGCGCAACACGGAACACTGAAGCTTTCTTT
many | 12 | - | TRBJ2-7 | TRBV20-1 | CSVRRDSYEQYF | TGCAGTGTGCGGCGGGACTCCTACGAGCAGTACTTC
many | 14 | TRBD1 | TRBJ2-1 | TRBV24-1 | CATSAPGQGDEQFF | TGTGCCACCAGTGCCCCGGGACAGGGCGATGAGCAGTTCTTC
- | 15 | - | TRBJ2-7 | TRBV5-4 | CASSGTWGGGTEQYF | TGTGCCAGCAGCGGGACCTGGGGAGGGGGGACCGAGCAGTACTTC
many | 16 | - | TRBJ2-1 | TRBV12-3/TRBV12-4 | CASSFSGDPTYNEQFF | TGTGCCAGCAGTTTTTCGGGAGATCCAACCTACAATGAGCAGTTCTTC
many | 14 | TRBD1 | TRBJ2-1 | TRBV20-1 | CSAPGQDSYNEQFF | TGCAGTGCCCCGGGACAGGACTCCTACAATGAGCAGTTCTTC